These 16 T cell receptor beta chains were sequenced from one sample in a study of cytomegalovirus exposure and HLA in healthy donors. 13 Jbeta primers and 60 Vbeta primers were used for the PCR. Sequencing was performed with immunoSEQ multiplex PCR; in TCRdb, only in-frame clones are kept and a portion is missing. The sample holds fewer than 45,000 clones, about 80% seen once. Material for sequencing was PBMCs. The receptors were sampled from a male donor in good health and CMV-seronegative.

The chain links TRBV11-2 to TRBJ1-1; TRBD1 matches 8 bases. V lost 3 bases to trimming and J lost 4 bases; unmatched junction nucleotides: 4. The CDR3 loop spans 14 amino acids. CDR1 SGHAT and CDR2 FQNNGV come from the germline V gene. CDR3 sequence: CASSLTGAATEAFF. Written as DNA, the CDR3 is TGTGCCAGCAGCTTGACAGGGGCGGCCACTGAAGCTTTCTTT.

The chain employs TRBV2 and TRBJ1-4; 10 nucleotides line up with TRBD1. V dropped 7 bases and J dropped 6; count of bases not matched to a gene: 8. The CDR3 length is 15 residues. Germline-derived CDR1 and CDR2 are SNHLY and FYNNEI. The CDR3 DNA follows: TGTGCCAGCAAACGACAGGGGGCCTCGGATGAAAAACTGTTTTTT. Protein sequence: CASKRQGASDEKLFF.

The V gene is TRBV6-5, the J gene TRBJ2-4; possibly TRBD2 for D (6 bases). Trimming removed 0 bases at V and 7 bases at J, with 13 bases between. This CDR3 has 15 residues. Germline V lookup: CDR1 MNHEY, CDR2 SVGAGI. In DNA, the CDR3 is TGTGCCAGCAGTTACTCGGAGGGGCAGGGTAACATTCAGTACTTC. Encoded protein: CASSYSEGQGNIQYF.

CDR3 protein: CASRDGTPPYEQYF. The CDR3 DNA reads TGTGCCAGCAGGGACGGGACTCCCCCCTACGAGCAGTACTTC. This sequence joins TRBV6-1 and TRBJ2-7, with a tentative D call TRBD2 (6 bases). Trimming shortened V by 6 bases and J by 2 bases, and 14 bases separated the two germline ends. Germline assignment: CDR1 MNHNS and CDR2 SASEGT. The CDR3 has 14 amino acids.

The CDR3 sequence: CASSEGGETQYF. In DNA form, the CDR3 reads TGCGCCAGCAGTGAAGGAGGAGAGACCCAGTACTTC. This chain joins TRBV10-2 and TRBJ2-5; TRBD2 is a possible D gene (5 bases). Germline CDR1 is WSHSY and CDR2 is SAAADI. The length of the CDR3 is 12 residues. V dropped 3 bases and J dropped 4 bases, with 6 bases sitting between them.

The J gene is TRBJ1-2, the V gene TRBV5-6; D is ambiguous. Germline CDR1 and CDR2: SGHDT and YYEEEE. V was trimmed by 1 base and J by 4 bases, leaving 11 bases between them. The CDR3 contains 14 residues. Written as DNA, the CDR3 is TGTGCCAGCAGCTTGCTTCCGGGGTCCTATGGCTACACCTTC. Its translation: CASSLLPGSYGYTF.

The genes are TRBV9 and TRBJ1-5; D is undetermined. CDR1 and CDR2 from the germline V gene are SGDLS and YYNGEE. V lost 0 bases and J lost 7, with 11 bases in between. The CDR3 has 14 amino acids. CDR3 in DNA: TGTGCCAGCAGCGTAGAACCGGGGAACCAGCCCCAGCATTTT. Translation gives CASSVEPGNQPQHF.

The rearrangement uses TRBV7-9 and TRBJ1-2, with TRBD1 matching over 8 bases. V lost 2 bases to trimming and J lost 0 bases; unmatched junction nucleotides: 11. In germline, CDR1 is SEHNR, CDR2 FQNEAQ (reference sequence). The CDR3 has 18 amino acids. The CDR3 is CASSLPGGARSSNYGYTF. The CDR3 coding sequence is TGTGCCAGCAGCTTACCAGGGGGCGCGCGATCCTCTAACTATGGCTACACCTTC.

This clone was seen just once. The chain is built from TRBV7-2 and TRBJ2-1, with 12 bases fitting TRBD2. With V trimmed by 5 bases and J by 7 bases, 6 bases remained unmatched. Germline V lookup: CDR1 SGHTA, CDR2 FQGNSA. The CDR3 contains 15 residues. In DNA form, the CDR3 reads TGTGCCAGCAGCAAGACTAGCGGGAGTAGAAATGAGCAGTTCTTC. It is translated as CASSKTSGSRNEQFF.

This sequence joins TRBV6-1 and TRBJ1-3; 7 bases are a match to TRBD1. Germline loops: CDR1 MNHNS, CDR2 SASEGT. The CDR3 totals 14 residues. With V trimmed by 6 bases and J by 2 bases, 4 bases remained unmatched. CDR3 coding DNA: TGTGCCAGCAGAAGCGACAGGGCTGGAAACACCATATATTTT. It specifies CASRSDRAGNTIYF.

The genes are TRBV5-4 and TRBJ1-5; 9 nucleotides match TRBD1. The CDR3 runs 19 residues. V lost 1 base, J lost 0 bases, and 11 bases stayed unmatched. CDR1 is SGHNT, CDR2 YYREEE, per germline (reference sequence). CDR3 region: CASSLSSGTGTYSNQPQHF. The CDR3 DNA reads as TGTGCCAGCAGCTTGTCCTCCGGGACAGGGACTTATAGCAATCAGCCCCAGCATTTT.

This chain joins TRBV28 and TRBJ1-2; D remains unclear. This CDR3 has 13 residues. Germline V lookup: CDR1 MDHEN, CDR2 SYDVKM. V shed 5 bases and J shed 3 bases, with 10 bases lying between them. The CDR3 sequence: CASSPRGHYGYTF. CDR3 DNA sequence: TGTGCCAGCAGTCCCAGAGGGCACTATGGCTACACCTTC.

This chain uses TRBV28 with TRBJ1-4; D is uncertain. V was clipped by 6 bases and J by 5 bases, with 10 bases between them. The length of the CDR3 is 13 residues. Germline CDR1 reads MDHEN; CDR2 reads SYDVKM. CDR3: CASRPSGNEKLFF. The CDR3 bases are TGTGCCAGCAGACCGTCGGGGAATGAAAAACTGTTTTTT.

The V gene is TRBV6-1, the J gene TRBJ1-2; a possible D gene is TRBD1 (5 bases). Per germline, CDR1 MNHNS and CDR2 SASEGT. Trimming shortened V by 1 base and J by 3 bases, and 6 bases separated the two germline ends. The CDR3 is 13 residues long. The CDR3 spells CASSEGGDYGYTF. In nucleotides, the CDR3 is TGTGCCAGCAGTGAAGGGGGCGACTATGGCTACACCTTC.

V and J are TRBV2 and TRBJ2-1; D is possibly TRBD1 (6 bases). Germline CDR1 SNHLY, CDR2 FYNNEI. Trimming pared 6 bases from V and 0 bases from J, leaving 9 bases between. The CDR3 totals 14 residues. CDR3 nucleotide sequence: TGTGCCAGCAGCAGGGGTGGCTCCTACAATGAGCAGTTCTTC. Its translation: CASSRGGSYNEQFF.

This chain connects TRBV30 to TRBJ1-6; the match to TRBD1 covers 7 bases. The CDR3 covers 13 residues. CDR1 GTSNPN and CDR2 SVGIG come from the germline V gene (reference sequence). V dropped 3 bases and J dropped 8; count of bases not matched to a gene: 4. The CDR3: CAWRRGPDSPLHF. DNA for the CDR3: TGTGCCTGGAGGAGGGGGCCGGATTCACCCCTCCACTTT.